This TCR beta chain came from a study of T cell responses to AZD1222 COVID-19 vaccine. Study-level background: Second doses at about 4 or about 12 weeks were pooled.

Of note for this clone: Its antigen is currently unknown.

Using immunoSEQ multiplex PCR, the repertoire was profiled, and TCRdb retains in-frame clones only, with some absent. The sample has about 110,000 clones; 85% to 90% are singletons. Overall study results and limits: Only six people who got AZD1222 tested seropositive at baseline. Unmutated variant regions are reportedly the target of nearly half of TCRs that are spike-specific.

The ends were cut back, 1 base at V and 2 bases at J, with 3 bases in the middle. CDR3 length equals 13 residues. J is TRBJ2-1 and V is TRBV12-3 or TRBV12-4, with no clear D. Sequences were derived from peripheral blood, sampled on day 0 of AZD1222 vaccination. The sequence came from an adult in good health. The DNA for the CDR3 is TGTGCCAGCAGTTTAGGGACCTACAATGAGCAGTTCTTC. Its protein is CASSLGTYNEQFF.